This record looks at one T cell receptor (beta chain) sequence and its context. The sample is drawn from a study of blood T cell repertoires in COVID-19. Libraries were prepared by immunoSEQ multiplex PCR; TCRdb keeps only in-frame clonotypes and omits some of them. The sample shows about 220,000 clones, 80% to 90% of them seen only once. CDR1 and CDR2 from the germline V gene are LNHNV and YYDKDF (reference sequence). The CDR3 is 14 amino acids. Trimming left V 0 bases short and J 5 bases short, with 7 bases between. The sequenced material came from PBMCs or T cells enriched from blood (not recorded which). This TCR came from a woman in her late teens or twenties in a cohort exposed to, infected with or recovered from COVID-19 (not recorded which). The chain uses TRBV15 and TRBJ1-4; D remains ambiguous. The CDR3 spells CATSREAGNEKLFF. Here the CDR3 DNA reads TGTGCCACCAGCAGAGAAGCGGGGAATGAAAAACTGTTTTTT.